These T cell receptor beta chains were read from a single sample in a study of CD8 T cells in ankylosing spondylitis. One entry per CDR3 protein, called by TCRdb with MiXCR from the 5' RACE reads. There are under 250,000 distinct CDR3 sequences in the sample; just under 7.5% occur only once, and 14% lies in the top ten. The material sequenced was blood, either unsorted or a sorted T cell fraction (not recorded which). These receptors were collected from a male donor with ankylosing spondylitis. CDR3s include the opening cysteine and the closing phenylalanine or tryptophan. Each record gives: V gene, D gene, J gene, clone size, CDR3 DNA, CDR3 protein. D genes are given only for firm matches. The size of a clone is reported for some rows only, either as once, few or many, or as a class for expanded clones.

TRBV30	.	TRBJ2-1	.	TGTGCCTGGAGTGTACTTGTCAGTGAGCAGTTCTTC	CAWSVLVSEQFF
TRBV29-1	.	TRBJ2-3	many	.	CSVVGPGSGGTDTQYF
TRBV9	.	TRBJ2-7	.	TGTGCCAGCAGCGTGGAAGGGAGCCCCTACGAGCAGTACTTC	CASSVEGSPYEQYF
TRBV5-1	.	TRBJ2-7	.	TGCGCCAGCAGCTTGGGAACCGCCGGGTACGAGCAGTACTTC	CASSLGTAGYEQYF
TRBV4-2	.	TRBJ1-1	many	TGTGCCAGCAGCCAAGGGGAGAACACTGAAGCTTTCTTT	CASSQGENTEAFF
TRBV29-1	TRBD1	TRBJ2-7	many	TGCAGCCTCTGGGACAGAAACGAGCAGTACTTC	CSLWDRNEQYF
TRBV29-1	.	TRBJ2-4	few	TGCAGCGCCGAGGGGGGTCCGGACATTCAGTACTTC	CSAEGGPDIQYF
TRBV7-2	TRBD2	TRBJ2-2	few	TGTGCCAGCACCACCCCCAGCCTAGCGGGGCCCCGAGGGGAGCTGTTTTTT	CASTTPSLAGPRGELFF
TRBV27	.	TRBJ1-3	many	TGTGCCAGCAGTTTAGGCGGGACACATGGGAACACCATATATTTT	CASSLGGTHGNTIYF
TRBV12-3/TRBV12-4	.	TRBJ1-4	.	TGTGCCAGCAGTTTAAAGGGGAATGAAAAACTGTTTTTT	CASSLKGNEKLFF
TRBV12-3/TRBV12-4	.	TRBJ2-6	many	TGTGCCAGCAGTTCTGGGCACACTGGGGCCAACGTCCTGACTTTC	CASSSGHTGANVLTF
TRBV14	TRBD1	TRBJ2-7	many	TGTGCCAGCAGTCCCGGGACAGGCGGATTACTGACGATCTCCTACGAGCAGTACTTC	CASSPGTGGLLTISYEQYF
TRBV7-9	.	TRBJ2-5	few	TGTGCCAGCCTCACCCAAGAGACCCAGTACTTC	CASLTQETQYF
TRBV29-1	.	TRBJ2-3	many	TGCAGCTCTGAAGTGCAAAACACAGATACGCAGTATTTT	CSSEVQNTDTQYF
TRBV20-1	TRBD2	TRBJ2-1	many	TGCAGTGCTAGTAACGCGCGGGAGGATAATGAGCAGTTCTTC	CSASNAREDNEQFF
TRBV4-1	.	TRBJ1-3	many	TGCGCCAGCAGCCAAACCGAGGGTGGAAACACCATATATTTT	CASSQTEGGNTIYF
TRBV6-1	TRBD2	TRBJ2-3	.	TGTGCCAGCAGTGGCGCGGGAGCAGATACGCAGTATTTT	CASSGAGADTQYF
TRBV7-6	TRBD2	TRBJ2-1	.	TGTGCCAGCAGCCCAACGCCGAGCGGGGGGGCCATCAATGAGCAGTTCTTC	CASSPTPSGGAINEQFF
TRBV5-1	.	TRBJ1-2	many	TGCGCCAGCAGCAAGGGAGGGGATGGCTACACCTTC	CASSKGGDGYTF
TRBV29-1	.	TRBJ2-3	many	TGCAGCGTTGAAGGTAGCGGCCCACCCGGGAGGTATTTT	CSVEGSGPPGRYF
TRBV15	TRBD1	TRBJ1-4	.	TGTGCCACCAGCAGAGACCCTTTCCAGGGGGCAGACGAAAAACTGTTTTTT	CATSRDPFQGADEKLFF
TRBV6-2/TRBV6-3	.	TRBJ1-1	many	TGTGCCAGCAGTTACTCCGCGGGAGCTTTCTTT	CASSYSAGAFF
TRBV29-1	TRBD2	TRBJ2-1	many	TGCAGCGTTGTCCGGGGGGGAACCTACAATGAGCAGTTCTTC	CSVVRGGTYNEQFF
TRBV6-2/TRBV6-3	TRBD2	TRBJ2-3	few	TGTGCCAGCAGTTTGGGGGGGGAGACAGATACGCAGTATTTT	CASSLGGETDTQYF
TRBV11-1	TRBD1	TRBJ1-4	.	TGTGCCAGCAGCGAGACAGGGCTGAATGAAAAACTGTTTTTT	CASSETGLNEKLFF
TRBV7-9	.	TRBJ2-3	.	TGTGCTAGCAGCCCCGGGTTGAGCACAGATACGCAGTATTTT	CASSPGLSTDTQYF
TRBV6-5	.	TRBJ2-4	many	TGTGCCAGCAGTTCAATGGGGGGACAGAAAAACATTCAGTACTTC	CASSSMGGQKNIQYF
TRBV5-5	.	TRBJ2-1	many	TGTGCCAGCAGCTTGGTGAGCACTGAGCAGTTCTTC	CASSLVSTEQFF
TRBV13	TRBD2	TRBJ2-5	many	TGTGCCAGCAGCTTAAAGGGTAGCGGGAGAGAAGAGACCCAGTACTTC	CASSLKGSGREETQYF
TRBV6-5	.	TRBJ2-2	.	TGTGCCAGCAGTTACTCGATGACAGACCTTACCGGGGAGCTGTTTTTT	CASSYSMTDLTGELFF
TRBV16	TRBD1	TRBJ1-2	.	TGTGCCAGCAGCCACCCAGGGGGCCCGGGGGGCTACACCTTC	CASSHPGGPGGYTF
TRBV7-9	.	TRBJ1-1	many	TGTGCCAGCAGCTTCGACACATCGGACACTGAAGCTTTCTTT	CASSFDTSDTEAFF
TRBV24-1	TRBD2	TRBJ2-1	few	TGTGCCACCAGTGATCCGGGACTAGCGGGAGGGCCTTGGTCCTACAATGAGCAGTTCTTC	CATSDPGLAGGPWSYNEQFF
TRBV20-1	.	TRBJ2-3	once	TGCAGTGCTAGAGAGTTATTAGCGGACACAGATACGCAGTATTTT	CSARELLADTDTQYF
TRBV24-1	.	TRBJ2-1	many	TGTGCCACCAGTGATTTCCGACGTCCCACCGGTGAGCAGTTCTTC	CATSDFRRPTGEQFF
TRBV20-1	.	TRBJ1-5	many	TGCAGTGCTAGTCCACAGTTCAGCAATCAGCCCCAGCATTTT	CSASPQFSNQPQHF
TRBV9	TRBD2	TRBJ2-7	.	TGTGCCAGCAGCGAGAGCTCGGGACTAGCGGGCCTCTACGAGCAGTACTTC	CASSESSGLAGLYEQYF
TRBV27	TRBD1	TRBJ2-7	many	TGTGCCAGCAGTTGGGCAGGGGGTGCCTACGAGCAGTACTTC	CASSWAGGAYEQYF
TRBV13	.	TRBJ1-1	few	TGTGCCAGCAGTCAACTGGGGGAAGGAACAGAAGCTTTCTTT	CASSQLGEGTEAFF
TRBV11-3	TRBD2	TRBJ2-1	.	TGTGCCAGCAGCTTACGGGCGGGAGAGGGGTCCTACAATGAGCAGTTCTTC	CASSLRAGEGSYNEQFF
TRBV25-1	.	TRBJ1-1	many	TGTGCCAGCAGTGGGCAGGGTTCCGCTGAAGCTTTCTTT	CASSGQGSAEAFF
TRBV12-3/TRBV12-4	.	TRBJ1-1	many	TGTGCCAGCAGTTATGGCTCCGGCACTGAAGCTTTCTTT	CASSYGSGTEAFF
TRBV20-1	.	TRBJ2-1	many	TGCAGTGCTGAGTCGTCCATCGGGAGTGCGTCCTACAATGAGCAGTTCTTC	CSAESSIGSASYNEQFF
TRBV7-9	TRBD2	TRBJ2-3	.	TGTGCCAGCGGAATTCCTGGGACTAGCGGCACAGATACGCAGTATTTT	CASGIPGTSGTDTQYF
TRBV5-8	TRBD1	TRBJ2-1	few	TGTGCCAGCAGCGCTGTGGGACAGGGGCCTTTGGATGAGCAGTTCTTC	CASSAVGQGPLDEQFF
TRBV14	TRBD2	TRBJ2-7	.	TGTGCCAGCAGCCACGGCCCTAGCGGGCAGGGCGAGCAGTACTTC	CASSHGPSGQGEQYF
TRBV12-3/TRBV12-4	TRBD1	TRBJ2-7	many	TGTGCCAGCAGTCCCGACAGGGGGCTCTACGAGCAGTACTTC	CASSPDRGLYEQYF
TRBV7-6	TRBD2	TRBJ2-1	.	TGTGCCAGCAGCCTGAATACATTAACTAGCGGACCCTACAATGAGCAGTTCTTC	CASSLNTLTSGPYNEQFF
TRBV6-1	TRBD1	TRBJ2-3	many	TGTGCCAGCAGTCCTACAGGGGAGATGGGCACAGATACGCAGTATTTT	CASSPTGEMGTDTQYF
TRBV20-1	.	TRBJ1-1	many	TGCAGTGCTAGAGATGAGCTGAACACTGAAGCTTTCTTT	CSARDELNTEAFF
TRBV7-2	.	TRBJ1-4	many	TGTGCCAGCAGCCTAGGAGGGTATGGGAATGAAAAACTGTTTTTT	CASSLGGYGNEKLFF
TRBV30	.	TRBJ2-7	.	TGTGCCTGGAGTGTTCTAGGCGGAGGAGGTGACGAGCAGTACTTC	CAWSVLGGGGDEQYF
TRBV7-9	.	TRBJ2-6	many	TGTGCCAGCAGAGGTCCCCGACTTAGCGTCCTGACTTTC	CASRGPRLSVLTF
TRBV18	.	TRBJ2-7	many	TGTGCCAGCTCACCCGGACATCCCTGGGAGCAGTACTTC	CASSPGHPWEQYF
TRBV7-9	.	TRBJ2-1	.	TGTGCCAGCAGCGCGGGACTCACCTACAATGAGCAGTTCTTC	CASSAGLTYNEQFF